These T cell receptor beta chains were read from a single sample in a study of cytomegalovirus exposure and HLA in healthy donors. TCRdb's copy holds only in-frame clones and misses some; the assay was immunoSEQ multiplex PCR. The repertoire holds roughly 120,000 clones, with roughly four fifths as singletons. Sequenced sample: PBMCs. The receptors were gathered from a woman in her fifties or sixties in good health and CMV-seropositive. Both conserved end residues are trimmed from each CDR3. The D gene is left open where the match is weak. Part of the rows lack a size; the others show once, few, many or a class for expanded clones.

V gene,clone size,D gene,J gene,CDR3 protein
TRBV9,NA,NA,TRBJ2-2,ASSVVGGGTGELF
TRBV27,NA,TRBD1,TRBJ1-2,ASSIRTGGGGYT
TRBV13,NA,TRBD2,TRBJ2-3,ASSTQREGPPAVTDTQY
TRBV2,few,TRBD1,TRBJ1-3,AIHRGSSSGNTIY
TRBV27,NA,NA,TRBJ2-7,ASSSPGTMTYEQY
TRBV7-2,NA,TRBD2,TRBJ2-1,ASSLRGGSYNEQF
TRBV30,NA,NA,TRBJ2-5,AWSVGAGQETQY
TRBV29-1,NA,TRBD2,TRBJ2-7,SATASGSSYEQY
TRBV18,NA,NA,TRBJ1-3,ASSPPEGIYGNTIY
TRBV28,NA,NA,TRBJ2-1,ASSQFPHNEQF
TRBV6-4,few,NA,TRBJ2-1,ASAIDRSSYNEQF
TRBV25-1,few,TRBD1,TRBJ1-2,ASSEGQGRYGYT
TRBV5-1,NA,NA,TRBJ2-1,ASSEVIYNEQF
TRBV5-4,NA,NA,TRBJ1-5,ASSLWGNNQPQH
TRBV5-8,few,NA,TRBJ1-5,ASSLGHTLSNQPQH
TRBV30,NA,NA,TRBJ1-6,AWSSGLNSPLH
TRBV7-8,once,TRBD2,TRBJ2-7,ASSPEGGGPYEQY
TRBV19,NA,NA,TRBJ2-3,ASSLYEGTDTQY
TRBV9,NA,TRBD2,TRBJ2-7,ASSVGLADSYEQY
TRBV19,NA,NA,TRBJ1-1,ASSDPRGQPNTEAF
TRBV7-9,NA,TRBD1,TRBJ2-1,ASSMGQTTFNEQF
TRBV19,NA,NA,TRBJ2-2,ASSIAPSGELF
TRBV7-2,NA,TRBD1,TRBJ2-7,ASSVRDRGFEQY
TRBV18,once,NA,TRBJ2-5,ASSPPSRAETQY
TRBV5-1,once,TRBD1,TRBJ1-2,ASSLDRANYGYT
TRBV5-4,NA,TRBD1,TRBJ2-5,ASSLEPDRGRETQY
TRBV6-5,NA,TRBD1,TRBJ1-1,ASSTNDRVEAF
TRBV10-3,few,TRBD1,TRBJ2-7,AISEGGTGDYEQY
TRBV7-8,NA,TRBD2,TRBJ2-1,ASSSKATLAATYNEQF
TRBV19,NA,NA,TRBJ2-1,ASTQGDLAYNEQF
TRBV4-3,NA,NA,TRBJ2-2,ASSQGSLAPNTGELF
TRBV21-1,NA,NA,TRBJ1-5,ASSKEVWGGGTSNQPQH
TRBV18,NA,NA,TRBJ2-2,ASSPPRKGTGELF
TRBV4-3,NA,TRBD2,TRBJ2-7,ASSQLRDYSYEQY
TRBV4-2,few,TRBD1,TRBJ2-5,ASSQEWRTGVQETQY
TRBV10-3,NA,NA,TRBJ1-2,AIRDISYGYT
TRBV19,NA,NA,TRBJ1-5,ASSTQGGGDQPQH
TRBV30,NA,TRBD1,TRBJ2-7,AWRPQGYEQY
TRBV7-2,NA,TRBD2,TRBJ2-3,ASSGSITDTQY
TRBV30,NA,NA,TRBJ2-7,AWSGGGHEQY
TRBV30,NA,NA,TRBJ2-6,AWSVLGSGANVLT
TRBV19,NA,NA,TRBJ1-1,ASSIKGFGTEAF
TRBV7-9,NA,NA,TRBJ2-7,ASSLVMPTPSYEQY
TRBV28,NA,NA,TRBJ1-1,ASSLAGARGMNTEAF
TRBV7-2,NA,TRBD1,TRBJ1-2,ASSLGGTETNYGYT
TRBV19,few,TRBD1,TRBJ1-2,ASTTTGKGKNYGYT
TRBV7-7,NA,TRBD1,TRBJ2-1,ASSPARTGGSEQF
TRBV11-3,NA,NA,TRBJ2-1,ASSLGGHNNEQF
TRBV7-2,NA,NA,TRBJ2-7,ASSLGSGDPYEQY
TRBV7-2,NA,NA,TRBJ2-3,ASSFRLHTDTQY
TRBV5-1,NA,TRBD2,TRBJ2-1,ASSYTQGLAGGLNEQF
TRBV9,NA,TRBD1,TRBJ2-2,ASSAGQGGTGELF
TRBV30,NA,TRBD1,TRBJ1-6,AWINRGSPLH
TRBV7-2,NA,NA,TRBJ2-5,ASSLTGGGLETQY
TRBV19,NA,TRBD1,TRBJ1-2,ASSPIARDRAGYT
TRBV27,NA,NA,TRBJ2-7,ASSSSGIVTEQY
TRBV30,NA,NA,TRBJ2-1,AWSVGQLYNEQF
TRBV7-8,NA,NA,TRBJ2-5,ASTRDFQETQY
TRBV4-3,NA,TRBD1,TRBJ1-1,ASRRTGQTEAF
TRBV7-2,NA,NA,TRBJ2-2,ASSLGAVNTGELF